This T cell receptor beta chain was recovered during a study of cytomegalovirus exposure and HLA in healthy donors. Study observations and caveats: A missense DCLRE1C variant was associated with V- and J-gene trimming of TCR beta chains in a later analysis, and an independent cohort replicated the association.

Germline CDR1 is LNHNV and CDR2 is YYDKDF (reference sequence). Unmatched junction bases numbered 18, after V lost 3 bases and J lost 8 bases. The CDR3 loop spans 18 amino acids. With respect to this clone: Antigen specificity is unknown.

Use of 60 Vbeta and 13 Jbeta primers characterized the PCR. Clones were sequenced by immunoSEQ multiplex PCR, and TCRdb holds only the in-frame ones, with some missing. The repertoire has more than 150,000 clones, roughly 87% of them found once; the top ten carry about 0.23%. This TCR derives from a girl less than two years old in good health and CMV-seronegative. Specimen: PBMCs. This sequence joins TRBV15 and TRBJ2-1; 8 bases map to TRBD1. The CDR3 reads CATSSTKKQGGTRDEQFF. As DNA, the CDR3 is TGTGCCACCAGCAGCACCAAAAAACAGGGGGGCACAAGGGATGAGCAGTTCTTC.